This entry lists 19 T cell receptor beta chains sequenced from one sample in a study of T-cell reconstitution after alpha-beta-depleted transplantation in children. Preparing the TCRbeta library involved the use of unique molecular identifiers. TCRdb called the PCR reads again in MiXCR, with one record for every CDR3 protein. This sample yields 440,000 or so distinct CDR3 sequences, of which around two fifths are seen a single time; under 35% belongs to the top ten. The material sequenced was PBMCs, taken before TCRalphabeta/CD19-depleted stem cell transplant. These receptors were obtained from a girl aged 2 to 9 with aplastic anemia, due to receive a stem cell transplant.

This clonotype was seen a few times. The junction and the germline gene differ at one end; a read error may be behind it. The chain is built from TRBV11-2 and TRBJ2-5; D is undetermined. This CDR3 spans 17 amino acids. Germline V gene lookup returns CDR1 SGHAT and CDR2 FQNNGV. DNA of the CDR3: TGTGCCAGCAGCTTAGATTTTACCCGGCTCCACCAGGAGACCCAGTACTTC. It is translated as CASSLDFTRLHQETQYF.

This sequence joins TRBV10-3 and TRBJ2-7; maybe TRBD2 (6 bases). The CDR3 consists of 14 residues. The V gene's germline CDR1 is ENHRY and CDR2 SYGVKD. Trimming shortened V by 3 bases and J by 4 bases, and 13 bases separated the two germline ends. The CDR3 is CAISEGLLTYEQYF. The DNA of the CDR3 is TGTGCCATCAGTGAAGGACTACTTACTTACGAGCAGTACTTC.

In this sample, this clonotype turned up a few times. V gene TRBV4-2 combines with J gene TRBJ1-3, with D hard to call. Germline V gene data show CDR1 as LGHNA and CDR2 as YNFKEQ. Trimming left V 2 bases short and J 2 bases short, with 1 base between. CDR3 length: 12 residues. CDR3 loop: CASSQPGNTIYF. In nucleotides, the CDR3 is TGTGCCAGCAGCCAACCTGGAAACACCATATATTTT.

The V call is TRBV5-1, the J call TRBJ2-3; D is tentatively TRBD1 or TRBD2 (8 bases each). Germline lookup yields CDR1 SGHRS and CDR2 YFSETQ. The CDR3 loop spans 14 amino acids. Trimming took 7 bases from V and 3 from J, leaving 15 bases between them. For the CDR3, the DNA is TGCGCCAGCCAGGGGGCTAGCGGGACAGATACGCAGTATTTT. Encoded protein: CASQGASGTDTQYF.

The V call is TRBV30, the J call TRBJ1-2, with D possibly being TRBD1 (6 bases). This CDR3 region has 12 residues. Per germline, CDR1 GTSNPN and CDR2 SVGIG (reference sequence). The ends were cut back, 1 base at V and 4 bases at J, with 7 bases in the middle. CDR3: CAWSADSYGYTF. The CDR3 coding sequence is TGTGCCTGGAGTGCGGACAGCTATGGCTACACCTTC.

The rearrangement uses TRBV5-6 and TRBJ1-2; possible D gene TRBD1, 5 bases. This CDR3 contains 12 residues. The germline gives CDR1 SGHDT, CDR2 YYEEEE. V lost 1 base, J lost 6 bases, and 7 bases lay in between. The CDR3 DNA reads TGTGCCAGCAGCTTGAGACAGCATGGCTACACCTTC. The encoded protein is CASSLRQHGYTF.

This clonotype was detected many times. V is TRBV20-1 and J is TRBJ1-2; D unclear. The CDR3 has 17 amino acids. With 0 bases removed from V and 1 base from J, the gap between germline ends came to 18 bases. Germline CDR1 and CDR2: DFQATT and SNEGSKA (reference sequence). The CDR3 loop reads CSARDRFGVPLNYGYTF. The CDR3 bases are TGCAGTGCTAGAGATCGTTTTGGGGTCCCCCTTAACTATGGCTACACCTTC.

The chain recombines TRBV9 with TRBJ2-1; D perhaps matches TRBD2 (6 bases). Germline CDR1 SGDLS, CDR2 YYNGEE. V lost 3 bases and J lost 3, with 13 bases in between. CDR3 size: 15 residues. CDR3 amino acids: CASSGGGADYNEQFF. The CDR3 bases are TGTGCCAGCAGCGGAGGCGGGGCGGACTACAATGAGCAGTTCTTC.

This clonotype was observed a single time. The rearrangement uses TRBV18 and TRBJ2-7; perhaps TRBD1 as D (5 bases). Germline-derived CDR1 and CDR2 are KGHSH and LQKENI. The CDR3 has 13 amino acids. V was shortened by 6 bases and J by 2 bases, with 11 bases between the two germline ends. Written as DNA, the CDR3 is TGTGCCAGCTCCCCAGTGGGGCCCTACGAGCAGTACTTC. Protein sequence: CASSPVGPYEQYF. Combining the CDR3 with reference TRBV18 and TRBJ2-7 gives the whole variable domain NAGVMQNPRHLVRRRGQEARLRCSPMKGHSHVYWYRQLPEEGLKFMVYLQKENIIDESGMPKERFSAEFPKEGPSILRIQQVVRGDSAAYFCASSPVGPYEQYFGPGTRLTVT.

The chain uses TRBV10-3 and TRBJ1-1; D gene unclear. The CDR3 contains 13 residues. Germline CDR1 and CDR2: ENHRY and SYGVKD. V lost 10 bases to trimming and J lost 1 base, with 13 bases between them. The chain's CDR3 is CATESTANTEAFF. The CDR3 nucleotides are TGTGCCACCGAAAGTACAGCGAACACTGAAGCTTTCTTT.

The rearrangement links TRBV20-1 to TRBJ2-1; possibly TRBD2 for D (5 bases). Germline V gene sequence: CDR1 DFQATT, CDR2 SNEGSKA (reference sequence). V gave up 7 bases and J gave up 5 bases, with 18 bases separating them. The CDR3 length is 14 residues. The CDR3 loop is CSVQRRGPNNEQFF. The CDR3 DNA reads as TGCAGTGTTCAGCGGAGAGGCCCTAACAATGAGCAGTTCTTC.

The table lists this clonotype with a count of one. The chain uses TRBV6-5 and TRBJ2-2; D uncertain. The CDR3 length is 14 residues. Trimming cost V 0 bases and J 4 bases, with 6 bases left between them. Germline assignment: CDR1 MNHEY and CDR2 SVGAGI. CDR3: CASSYSGGTGELFF. The CDR3 DNA is TGTGCCAGCAGTTACTCGGGCGGCACCGGGGAGCTGTTTTTT.

The gene calls are TRBV6-1 and TRBJ2-1; TRBD2 matches 9 bases. Germline assignment: CDR1 MNHNS and CDR2 SASEGT. The CDR3 consists of 16 residues. The V and J ends lost 8 bases and 6 bases, in that order; junction bases with no gene match: 14. The CDR3 is CASGGFTSGRPNEQFF. DNA for the CDR3: TGTGCCAGCGGTGGATTTACTAGCGGGCGGCCCAATGAGCAGTTCTTC.

The V call is TRBV20-1, the J call TRBJ2-7, with D maybe TRBD2 (5 bases). With 1 base removed from V and 0 bases from J, the gap between germline ends came to 10 bases. Germline loops: CDR1 DFQATT, CDR2 SNEGSKA (reference sequence). The CDR3 length is 14 residues. Here the CDR3 reads CSARVLGPSYEQYF. CDR3 nucleotide sequence: TGCAGTGCTAGAGTACTAGGACCCTCCTACGAGCAGTACTTC.

In this sample, this clonotype turned up a few times. The CDR3 DNA reads as TGTGCCAGCAGCTTTTCTTGGCGGGAGTCAGATACGCAGTATTTT. Protein product: CASSFSWRESDTQYF. V gene TRBV7-9 combines with J gene TRBJ2-3; the match to TRBD2 covers 7 bases. Germline V gene lookup returns CDR1 SEHNR and CDR2 FQNEAQ (reference sequence). V lost 3 bases to trimming and J lost 4 bases; unmatched junction nucleotides: 7. The CDR3 runs to 15 residues.

The V and J genes are TRBV4-2 and TRBJ1-2; D unresolved. The length of the CDR3 is 15 residues. Germline V lookup: CDR1 LGHNA, CDR2 YNFKEQ. V was pared by 0 bases and J by 2 bases, with 10 bases between. CDR3 nucleotide sequence: TGTGCCAGCAGCCAAGACGAGGGTGCCAACTATGGCTACACCTTC. Amino acid sequence: CASSQDEGANYGYTF.

The chain is built from TRBV12-3 or TRBV12-4 and TRBJ2-1; TRBD1 matches at 7 bases. The CDR3 totals 15 residues. V lost 5 bases and J lost 7; bases outside the gene matches: 11. The CDR3 loop is CASSAPGGRWNEQFF. The DNA of the CDR3 is TGTGCCAGCAGTGCCCCAGGGGGTAGGTGGAATGAGCAGTTCTTC.

The V and J genes are TRBV12-3 or TRBV12-4 and TRBJ1-3; unclear D gene. The CDR3 extends over 12 amino acids. Trimming removed 6 bases at V and 4 bases at J, with 7 bases between. The CDR3 nucleotides read TGTGCCAGCAGCCCCCTCGGAAACACCATATATTTT. It codes for CASSPLGNTIYF.

Concerning this clonotype itself: Possible read error: a much larger clone is one base away. As DNA, the CDR3 is TGTGCCAGCAGTTACGGGACAGGAGCCGATGAGCAGTTCTTC. Translated: CASSYGTGADEQFF. V and J are TRBV6-5 and TRBJ2-1; 8 bases match TRBD1. This CDR3 spans 14 amino acids. Losses at the gene ends were 2 bases for V and 8 bases for J; bases not matched to a gene: 5. The V gene's germline CDR1 is MNHEY and CDR2 SVGAGI.